The 5 T cell receptor beta chains below all came from one sample that was sequenced in a study of shared clonotypes between healthy human individuals. Naive-designated CD8 cells lacked CD45RO, were positively enriched for CCR7, and omitted terminally differentiated effector memory CD45RA+ cells. The assay was immunoSEQ multiplex PCR, and TCRdb's table has in-frame clones only and misses some. Among over 2,000,000 clones, 80% to 95% were seen once, and the ten largest hold around 1.8%. Specimen: naive CD8+ T cells from PBMCs. The receptors come from a man aged 18-30 years in good health. Some clones in this sample may be carry-over from other donors' samples.

The CDR3 loop is CASSLSDPSSYEQYF. CDR3 DNA: TGTGCCAGCAGCTTATCCGACCCGAGCTCCTACGAGCAGTACTTC. V is TRBV7-9 and J is TRBJ2-7; D is uncertain. Trimming removed 2 bases at V and 0 bases at J, with 11 bases between. The germline V gene encodes CDR1 SEHNR and CDR2 FQNEAQ (reference sequence). CDR3 size: 15 residues.

The J gene is TRBJ2-2, the V gene TRBV28, with D uncertain. The ends were cut back, 6 bases at V and 7 bases at J, with 12 bases in the middle. This CDR3 region has 13 residues. The germline V gene has CDR1 MDHEN and CDR2 SYDVKM. CDR3 in amino acids: CASRGRAVGELFF. CDR3 DNA sequence: TGTGCCAGCAGGGGTCGGGCAGTCGGGGAGCTGTTTTTT.

The chain recombines TRBV6-5 with TRBJ2-1; TRBD1 might be the D (6 bases). Per germline, CDR1 MNHEY and CDR2 SVGAGI. The V gene lost 0 bases and the J gene lost 2 bases, with 11 bases spanning the gap. This CDR3 spans 16 amino acids. CDR3 DNA sequence: TGTGCCAGCAGTTACTCGGGGGCGGGTCCCTACAATGAGCAGTTCTTC. Its protein is CASSYSGAGPYNEQFF.

V is TRBV9 and J is TRBJ2-1; 12 bases are a match to TRBD2. CDR1 SGDLS and CDR2 YYNGEE come from the germline V gene. The CDR3 contains 15 residues. Unmatched junction bases numbered 4, after V lost 3 bases and J lost 6 bases. CDR3 sequence reads: CASSASGRASNEQFF. Here the CDR3 DNA reads TGTGCCAGCAGCGCTAGCGGGAGGGCTAGCAATGAGCAGTTCTTC.

The rearrangement joins TRBV10-3 to TRBJ1-2; TRBD1 might be the D (5 bases). V lost 0 bases to trimming and J lost 0 bases, with 14 bases between them. The CDR3 extends over 17 amino acids. Germline V gene sequence: CDR1 ENHRY, CDR2 SYGVKD. The CDR3 loop is CAISESTRRDSNYGYTF. As DNA, the CDR3 is TGTGCCATCAGTGAGTCGACTCGTAGGGACTCTAACTATGGCTACACCTTC.